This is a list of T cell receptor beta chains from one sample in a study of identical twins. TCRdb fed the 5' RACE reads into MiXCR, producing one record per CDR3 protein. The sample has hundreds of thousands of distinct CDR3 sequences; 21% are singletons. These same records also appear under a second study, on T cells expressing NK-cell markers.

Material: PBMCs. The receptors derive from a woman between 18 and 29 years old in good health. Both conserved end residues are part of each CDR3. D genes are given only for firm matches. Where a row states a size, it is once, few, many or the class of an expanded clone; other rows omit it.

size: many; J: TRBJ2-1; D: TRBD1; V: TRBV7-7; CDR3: CASSSGQGLEQFF; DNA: TGTGCCAGCAGCTCAGGACAGGGACTTGAGCAGTTCTTC
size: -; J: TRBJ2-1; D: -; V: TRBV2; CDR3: CASMGNRGNEQFF; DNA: TGTGCCAGCATGGGCAATCGAGGCAATGAGCAGTTCTTC
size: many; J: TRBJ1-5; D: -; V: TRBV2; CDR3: CAAHGTGNQPQHF; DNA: TGTGCCGCCCACGGTACCGGCAATCAGCCCCAGCATTTT
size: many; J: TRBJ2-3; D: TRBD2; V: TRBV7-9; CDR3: CASSALASDTQYF; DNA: TGTGCCAGCAGCGCACTAGCGTCCGATACGCAGTATTTT
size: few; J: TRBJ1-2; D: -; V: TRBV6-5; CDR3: CASSYQTEQGHYGYTF; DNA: TGTGCCAGCAGTTACCAAACCGAGCAGGGGCACTATGGCTACACCTTC
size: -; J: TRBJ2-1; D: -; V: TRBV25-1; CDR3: CASTARTRGNNEQFF; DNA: TGTGCCAGCACTGCCCGGACCAGGGGTAACAATGAGCAGTTCTTC
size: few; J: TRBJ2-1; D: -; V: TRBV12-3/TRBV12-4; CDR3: CASSFTGSETKQFF; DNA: TGTGCCAGCAGTTTTACAGGGTCCGAGACAAAGCAGTTCTTC
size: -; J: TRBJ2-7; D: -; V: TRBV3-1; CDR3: CASSHAGQNYEQYF; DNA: TGTGCCAGCAGCCACGCGGGACAGAACTACGAGCAGTACTTC
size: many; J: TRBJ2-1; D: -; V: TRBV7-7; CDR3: CASSYGPTGSNEQFF; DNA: TGTGCCAGCAGCTACGGACCAACAGGTAGCAATGAGCAGTTCTTC
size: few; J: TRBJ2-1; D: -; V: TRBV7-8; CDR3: CASSLNSDEQFF; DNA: TGTGCCAGCAGTCTCAATAGCGATGAGCAGTTCTTC
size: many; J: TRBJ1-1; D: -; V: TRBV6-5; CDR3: CASSYFPGAGTEAFF; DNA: TGTGCCAGCAGTTACTTCCCGGGGGCGGGCACTGAAGCTTTCTTT
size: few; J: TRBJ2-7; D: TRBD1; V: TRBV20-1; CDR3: CSASGGREQYF; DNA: TGCAGTGCTTCAGGGGGCCGTGAGCAGTACTTC
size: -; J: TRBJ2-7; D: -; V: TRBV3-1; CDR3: CASSYTRFYEQYF; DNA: TGTGCCAGCAGCTACACTAGGTTCTACGAGCAGTACTTC
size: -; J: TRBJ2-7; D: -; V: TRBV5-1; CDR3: CASTPWSGGTYEQYF; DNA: TGCGCCAGCACCCCATGGTCAGGGGGGACGTACGAGCAGTACTTC
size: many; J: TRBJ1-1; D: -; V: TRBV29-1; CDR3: CSVVKSTVNTEAFF; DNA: TGCAGCGTTGTGAAATCGACGGTGAACACTGAAGCTTTCTTT
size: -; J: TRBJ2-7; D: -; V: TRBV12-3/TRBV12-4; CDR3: CASRPAYMGIEQYF; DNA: TGTGCCAGCAGACCTGCCTATATGGGGATCGAGCAGTACTTC
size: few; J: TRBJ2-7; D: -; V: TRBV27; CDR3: CASSLMGSKWLYEQYF; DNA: TGTGCCAGCAGTCTGATGGGTTCGAAATGGTTGTACGAGCAGTACTTC
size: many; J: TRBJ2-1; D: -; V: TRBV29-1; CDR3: CSVEGGSYNEQFF; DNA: TGCAGCGTTGAGGGGGGCTCCTACAATGAGCAGTTCTTC
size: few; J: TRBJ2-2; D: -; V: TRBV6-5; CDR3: CASSYYSPNTGELFF; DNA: TGTGCCAGCAGTTACTACAGTCCAAACACCGGGGAGCTGTTTTTT
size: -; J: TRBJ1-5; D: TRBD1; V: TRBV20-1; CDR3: CSARSILRGQGNQPQHF; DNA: TGCAGTGCTAGATCCATCCTCAGGGGACAGGGCAATCAGCCCCAGCATTTT
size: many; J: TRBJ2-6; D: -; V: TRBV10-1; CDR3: CASSESGSGANVLTF; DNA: TGCGCCAGCAGTGAGTCGGGATCTGGGGCCAACGTCCTGACTTTC
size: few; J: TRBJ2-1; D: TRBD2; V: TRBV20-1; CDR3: CSAHSGTSGDNEQFF; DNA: TGCAGTGCTCATTCCGGGACTAGCGGGGACAATGAGCAGTTCTTC
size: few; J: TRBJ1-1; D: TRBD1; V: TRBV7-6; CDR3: CASSDRDREDTEAFF; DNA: TGTGCCAGCAGCGACCGGGACAGGGAAGACACTGAAGCTTTCTTT
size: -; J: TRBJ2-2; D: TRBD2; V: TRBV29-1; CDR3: CSVDGGAGELFF; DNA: TGCAGCGTTGATGGGGGGGCCGGGGAGCTGTTTTTT
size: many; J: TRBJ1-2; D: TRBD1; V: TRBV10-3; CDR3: CATSRRDSLITF; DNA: TGTGCCACCTCTCGAAGGGACAGCCTAATCACCTTC
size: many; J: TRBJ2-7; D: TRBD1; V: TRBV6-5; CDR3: CASSLDRPAHEQYF; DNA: TGTGCCAGCAGTTTGGACAGGCCGGCCCACGAGCAGTACTTC
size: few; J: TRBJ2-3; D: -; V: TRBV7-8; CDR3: CASSLVPRAASTDTQYF; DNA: TGTGCCAGCAGCTTAGTGCCGCGGGCAGCTAGCACAGATACGCAGTATTTT
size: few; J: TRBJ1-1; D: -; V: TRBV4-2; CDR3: CASSQYGRNTEAFF; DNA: TGTGCCAGCAGCCAATACGGAAGGAACACTGAAGCTTTCTTT
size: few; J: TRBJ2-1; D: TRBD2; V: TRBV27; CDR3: CASSSEPGLADNEQFF; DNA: TGTGCCAGCAGTTCCGAACCGGGACTAGCGGACAATGAGCAGTTCTTC
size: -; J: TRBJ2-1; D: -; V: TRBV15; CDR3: CATSRASSSYNEQFF; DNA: TGTGCCACCAGCAGAGCCAGCAGCTCCTACAATGAGCAGTTCTTC
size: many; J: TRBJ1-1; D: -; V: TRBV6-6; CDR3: CASRATANTEAFF; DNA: TGTGCCAGCAGAGCAACAGCGAACACTGAAGCTTTCTTT
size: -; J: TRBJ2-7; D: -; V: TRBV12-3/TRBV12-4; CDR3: CASSRQATYEQYF; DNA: TGTGCCAGCAGTCGACAGGCGACCTACGAGCAGTACTTC
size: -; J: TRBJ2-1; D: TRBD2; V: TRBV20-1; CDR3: CSARVTSGSGNEQFF; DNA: TGCAGTGCTAGAGTTACTAGCGGGAGTGGGAATGAGCAGTTCTTC
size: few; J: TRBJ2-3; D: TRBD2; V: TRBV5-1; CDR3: CASSFGGLAGGTGDTQYF; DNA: TGCGCCAGCAGCTTCGGAGGACTAGCGGGGGGTACAGGGGATACGCAGTATTTT
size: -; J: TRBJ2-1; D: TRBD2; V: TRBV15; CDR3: CATSVEAGGSEQFF; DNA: TGTGCCACCAGCGTAGAAGCGGGAGGTAGCGAGCAGTTCTTC
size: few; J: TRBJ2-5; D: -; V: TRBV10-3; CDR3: CAISGQNQETQYF; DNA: TGTGCCATCAGTGGACAGAACCAAGAGACCCAGTACTTC
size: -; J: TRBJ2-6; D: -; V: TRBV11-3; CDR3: CASSRPGSTGANVLTF; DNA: TGTGCCAGCAGCCGGCCAGGGAGTACCGGGGCCAACGTCCTGACTTTC
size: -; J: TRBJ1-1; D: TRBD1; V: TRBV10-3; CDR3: CAISYRDRNTEAFF; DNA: TGTGCCATCAGTTACCGGGACAGAAACACTGAAGCTTTCTTT
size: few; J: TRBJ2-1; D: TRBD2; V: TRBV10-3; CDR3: CAIRGTSGWGNEQFF; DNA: TGTGCCATCCGCGGGACTAGCGGGTGGGGGAATGAGCAGTTCTTC
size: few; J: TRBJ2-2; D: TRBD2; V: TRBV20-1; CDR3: CSARDHKAGGTGELFF; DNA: TGCAGTGCTAGAGATCATAAGGCGGGAGGGACCGGGGAGCTGTTTTTT
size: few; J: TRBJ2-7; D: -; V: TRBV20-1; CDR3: CSARVTGPTYEQYF; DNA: TGCAGTGCTAGAGTTACAGGGCCCACCTACGAGCAGTACTTC
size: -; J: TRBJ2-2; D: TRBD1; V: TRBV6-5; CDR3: CASSYNEGAGTGELFF; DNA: TGTGCCAGCAGCTACAACGAGGGGGCTGGCACCGGGGAGCTGTTTTTT
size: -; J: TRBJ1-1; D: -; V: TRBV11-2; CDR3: CASSLDAGAFF; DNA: TGTGCCAGCAGCTTAGATGCGGGAGCTTTCTTT
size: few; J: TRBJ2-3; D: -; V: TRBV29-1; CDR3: CSVGASMTDTQYF; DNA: TGCAGCGTTGGGGCCTCAATGACAGATACGCAGTATTTT
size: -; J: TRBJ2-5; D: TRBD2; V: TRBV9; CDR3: CASSAIRAGGQETQYF; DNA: TGTGCCAGCAGCGCCATACGGGCGGGAGGGCAAGAGACCCAGTACTTC
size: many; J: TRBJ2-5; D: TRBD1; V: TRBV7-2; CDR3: CASSLEGGGTQYF; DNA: TGTGCCAGCAGCTTAGAAGGGGGCGGGACCCAGTACTTC
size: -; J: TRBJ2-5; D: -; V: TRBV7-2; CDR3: CASSHTSGLGETQYF; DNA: TGTGCCAGCAGCCACACAAGCGGGTTGGGAGAGACCCAGTACTTC
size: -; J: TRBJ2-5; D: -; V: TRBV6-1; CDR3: CASTGKSGETQYF; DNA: TGTGCCAGCACAGGGAAAAGCGGGGAGACCCAGTACTTC
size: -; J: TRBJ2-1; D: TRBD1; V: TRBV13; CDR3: CASSSQQGAVSNEQFF; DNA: TGTGCCAGCAGCTCGCAACAGGGGGCGGTCAGCAATGAGCAGTTCTTC